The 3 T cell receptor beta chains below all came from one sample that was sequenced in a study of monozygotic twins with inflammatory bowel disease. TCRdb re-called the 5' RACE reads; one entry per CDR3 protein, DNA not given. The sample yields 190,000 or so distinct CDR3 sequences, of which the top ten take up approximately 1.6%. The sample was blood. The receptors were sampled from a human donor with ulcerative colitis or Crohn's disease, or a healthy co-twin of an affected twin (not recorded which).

The CDR3: CAISEFEGNQPQHF. The chain joins TRBV10-3 to TRBJ1-5. Germline loops: CDR1 ENHRY, CDR2 SYGVKD. There are 14 residues in the CDR3.

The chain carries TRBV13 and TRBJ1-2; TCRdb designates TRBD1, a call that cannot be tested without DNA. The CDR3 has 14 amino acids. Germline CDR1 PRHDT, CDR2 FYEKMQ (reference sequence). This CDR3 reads CASTSGPSRGGYTF.

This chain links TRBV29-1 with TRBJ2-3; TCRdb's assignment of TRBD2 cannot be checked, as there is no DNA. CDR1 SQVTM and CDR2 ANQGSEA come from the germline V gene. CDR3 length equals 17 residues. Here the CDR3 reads CSVEMAVGRGSTGTQYF.